A single sample gave rise to the 13 T cell receptor beta chains below, sequenced in a study of shared clonotypes between healthy human individuals. The data were produced by immunoSEQ multiplex PCR, yet TCRdb's version contains in-frame clones alone and is incomplete. The data show approximately 2.5 million clones, with just over 90% seen just once and over 0.12% held by the top ten. The specimen was naive CD4+ T cells sorted from blood. Subset described: CD45RA+ positively selected. Receptor source: a man between 18 and 29 years old in good health.

The chain links TRBV5-4 to TRBJ1-2; no firm D call. Per germline, CDR1 SGHNT and CDR2 YYREEE (reference sequence). V was trimmed by 0 bases and J by 6 bases, leaving 24 bases between them. This CDR3 comprises 18 residues. The CDR3 sequence: CASSLGGQRSDYANGYTF. The DNA for the CDR3 is TGTGCCAGCAGCTTGGGAGGCCAGCGTAGTGATTATGCTAATGGCTACACCTTC.

This rearrangement joins TRBV11-3 to TRBJ2-3; D may be TRBD1 (6 bases). The germline gives CDR1 SGHNT, CDR2 YENEEA. V shed 2 bases and J shed 4 bases, with 10 bases lying between them. The CDR3 runs 14 residues. The CDR3 region is CASSLMGAADTQYF. The CDR3, as DNA: TGTGCCAGCAGCTTAATGGGGGCGGCAGATACGCAGTATTTT.

V and J are TRBV10-2 and TRBJ1-1; 9 bases line up with TRBD1. This CDR3 has 13 residues. Trimming at V came to 5 bases and at J to 11 bases, leaving 9 bases not matched to a gene. Germline values: CDR1 WSHSY, CDR2 SAAADI. CDR3 nucleotides: TGCGCCAGCAGTCCCGGACAGGGGAGAGGGGCTTTCTTT. Translating gives CASSPGQGRGAFF.

A note on this clone: This sample also contains other DNA sequences that code for the same CDR3. This chain connects TRBV10-3 to TRBJ1-1, with a tentative D call TRBD1 (6 bases). V lost 6 bases, J lost 1 base, and 9 bases lay in between. The germline gives CDR1 ENHRY, CDR2 SYGVKD. The CDR3 spans 13 residues. In DNA, the CDR3 is TGTGCCATCAGCCTGGACAGGAACACTGAAGCTTTCTTT. This codes for CAISLDRNTEAFF.

J is TRBJ2-1 and V is TRBV9; no clear D gene. The CDR3 spans 15 residues. Germline V gives CDR1 SGDLS, CDR2 YYNGEE. Deletions cut 2 bases from V and 6 bases from J, with 15 bases between. This chain's CDR3 is CASSVRAMNPNEQFF. CDR3 DNA sequence: TGTGCCAGCAGCGTTCGAGCTATGAATCCCAATGAGCAGTTCTTC.

V and J are TRBV9 and TRBJ1-4; 7 bases agree with TRBD1. The CDR3 consists of 15 residues. Trimming cost V 3 bases and J 8 bases; bases outside gene matches: 10. In germline, CDR1 is SGDLS, CDR2 YYNGEE. CDR3 region: CASSARTGSGEKLFF. Here the CDR3 DNA reads TGTGCCAGCAGCGCCCGGACAGGTAGTGGGGAAAAACTGTTTTTT.

V is TRBV5-1 and J is TRBJ1-4, with TRBD1 identical over 7 bases. Germline CDR1 is SGHRS and CDR2 is YFSETQ. Trimming cost V 0 bases and J 5 bases; bases outside gene matches: 4. The CDR3 length is 15 residues. The CDR3 is CASSLGTGKNEKLFF. DNA of the CDR3: TGCGCCAGCAGCTTGGGGACAGGCAAAAATGAAAAACTGTTTTTT.

Turning to this clone: This CDR3 is also generated by other DNA sequences in the sample. The V gene is TRBV5-4, the J gene TRBJ1-1; D remains unclear. The germline gives CDR1 SGHNT, CDR2 YYREEE (reference sequence). Deletions cut 2 bases from V and 1 base from J, with 6 bases between. This CDR3 is 13 amino acids long. In nucleotides, the CDR3 is TGTGCCAGCAGCTTCGCTCAGAACACTGAAGCTTTCTTT. Its translation: CASSFAQNTEAFF.

The chain uses TRBV9 and TRBJ1-5; D is undetermined. The CDR3 loop spans 14 amino acids. V was trimmed by 4 bases and J by 0 bases, leaving 8 bases between them. Germline CDR1 reads SGDLS; CDR2 reads YYNGEE. The CDR3 reads CASSPAGSNQPQHF. In DNA form, the CDR3 reads TGTGCCAGCAGCCCGGCGGGTAGCAATCAGCCCCAGCATTTT.

This chain uses TRBV29-1 with TRBJ2-2; D may be TRBD1 (6 bases). The CDR3 consists of 13 residues. Germline CDR1 reads SQVTM; CDR2 reads ANQGSEA. V lost 4 bases to trimming and J lost 5 bases, with 11 bases between them. The CDR3, as DNA: TGCAGCGTTGCCCGCCAGGGGACCGGGGAGCTGTTTTTT. Protein sequence: CSVARQGTGELFF.

The chain carries TRBV2 and TRBJ2-2; D uncertain. Per the germline V gene, CDR1 is SNHLY and CDR2 is FYNNEI. The CDR3 has 15 amino acids. Deletions cut 5 bases from V and 6 bases from J, with 16 bases between. The CDR3 region has the DNA TGTGCCAGCAGTTGGGCGAGTGATTCGTCCGGGGAGCTGTTTTTT. It is translated as CASSWASDSSGELFF.

This chain joins TRBV11-2 and TRBJ2-1; D remains ambiguous. Germline CDR1 reads SGHAT; CDR2 reads FQNNGV. Trimming took off 0 bases at V and 3 bases at J, with 18 bases between the two ends. The CDR3 is 18 residues long. The CDR3, as DNA: TGTGCCAGCAGCTTAGATGACGGGTTAGTTGGAGTCTACAATGAGCAGTTCTTC. Translation gives CASSLDDGLVGVYNEQFF. Filled out from reference TRBV11-2 and TRBJ2-1, the complete variable domain reads EAGVAQSPRYKIIEKRQSVAFWCNPISGHATLYWYQQILGQGPKLLIQFQNNGVVDDSQLPKDRFSAERLKGVDSTLKIQPAKLEDSAVYLCASSLDDGLVGVYNEQFFGPGTRLTVL.

To note about this clone: Other DNA sequences from this sample encode an identical CDR3 as well. This chain connects TRBV10-3 to TRBJ1-1; unclear D gene. The CDR3 is made up of 11 amino acids. Germline V CDR1 and CDR2: ENHRY, SYGVKD. CDR3 DNA sequence: TGTGCGAGCGCGGGGAACACTGAAGCTTTCTTT. Translating it yields CASAGNTEAFF.